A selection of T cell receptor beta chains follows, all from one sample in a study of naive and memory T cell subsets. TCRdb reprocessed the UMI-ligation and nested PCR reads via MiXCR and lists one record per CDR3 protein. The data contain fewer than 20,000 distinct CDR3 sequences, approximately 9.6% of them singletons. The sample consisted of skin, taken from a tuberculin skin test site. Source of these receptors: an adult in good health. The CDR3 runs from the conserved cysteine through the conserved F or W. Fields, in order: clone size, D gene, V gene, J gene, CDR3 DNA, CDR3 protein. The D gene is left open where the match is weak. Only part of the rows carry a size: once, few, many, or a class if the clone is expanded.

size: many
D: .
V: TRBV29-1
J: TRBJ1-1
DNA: TGCAGCGTAAGCACAGGGTACGGGACTGAAGCTTTCTTT
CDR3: CSVSTGYGTEAFF

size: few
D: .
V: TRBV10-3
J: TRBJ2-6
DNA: TGTGCCATCCGATCAGACGGGACAACTGGGGCCAACGTCCTGACTTTC
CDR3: CAIRSDGTTGANVLTF

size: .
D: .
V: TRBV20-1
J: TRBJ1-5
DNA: TGCAGTGCTAGGGACACTAGCAATCAGCCCCAGCATTTT
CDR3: CSARDTSNQPQHF

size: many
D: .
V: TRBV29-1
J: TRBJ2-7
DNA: TGCAGCGTTGCTGTGGCGTACGAGCAGTACTTC
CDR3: CSVAVAYEQYF

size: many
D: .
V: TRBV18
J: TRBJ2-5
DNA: TGTGCCAGCTCACTCGGGCGCTATCAAGAGACCCAGTACTTC
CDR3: CASSLGRYQETQYF

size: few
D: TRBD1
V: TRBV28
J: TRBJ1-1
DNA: TGTGCCAGCAGTTTCCCGACAGGGCTGGAAGCTTTCTTT
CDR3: CASSFPTGLEAFF

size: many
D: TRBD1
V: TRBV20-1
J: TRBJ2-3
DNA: TGCAGTGCTAGTTGGCGAGACAGGGTAACAGATACGCAGTATTTT
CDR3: CSASWRDRVTDTQYF

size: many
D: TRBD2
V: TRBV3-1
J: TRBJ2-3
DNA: TGTGCCAGCAGCCCCAAGGCTAGCGGGGGGGCCGCGCAGTATTTT
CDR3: CASSPKASGGAAQYF

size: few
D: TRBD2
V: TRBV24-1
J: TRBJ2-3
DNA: TGTGCCACCAGTGAGTGGACTAGCGGGGGGCCTGTCTTGCAGTATTTT
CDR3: CATSEWTSGGPVLQYF

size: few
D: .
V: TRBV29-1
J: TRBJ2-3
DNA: TGCAGCGTTTCCATGGTCACAGATACGCAGTATTTT
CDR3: CSVSMVTDTQYF

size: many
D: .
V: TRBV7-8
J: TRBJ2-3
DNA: TGTGCCAGCAGCATAAGCTCCAGCACAGATACGCAGTATTTT
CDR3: CASSISSSTDTQYF

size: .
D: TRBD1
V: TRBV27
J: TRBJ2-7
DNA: TGTGCCAGCAGTCGCCGGGACAGGGCCTACGAGCAGTACTTC
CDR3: CASSRRDRAYEQYF

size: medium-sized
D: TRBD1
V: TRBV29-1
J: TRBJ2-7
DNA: TGCAGCGTTGAAGCCGGAAACAGGGGCAGGCAGTACTTC
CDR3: CSVEAGNRGRQYF

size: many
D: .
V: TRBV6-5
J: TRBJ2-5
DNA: TGTGCCAGCAGTTACCCCCATTGCGACGTTCGGCGGGAGACCCAGTACTTC
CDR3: CASSYPHCDVRRETQYF

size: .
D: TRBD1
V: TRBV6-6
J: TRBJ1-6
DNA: TGTGCCAGCCATTCAGGGGGCGTTAATTCACCCCTCCACTTT
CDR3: CASHSGGVNSPLHF

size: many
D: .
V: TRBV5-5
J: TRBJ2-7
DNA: TGTGCCAGCAGCTCGATACGGGACTGGTACTACGAGCAGTACTTC
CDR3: CASSSIRDWYYEQYF

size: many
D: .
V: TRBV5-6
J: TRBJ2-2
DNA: TGTGCCACCTATGAGATGTTCACCGGGGAGCTGTTTTTT
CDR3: CATYEMFTGELFF

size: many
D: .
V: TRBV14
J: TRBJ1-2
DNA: TGTGCCAGCAGCCAACGTCGAGGGGGGCTCTATGGCTACACCTTC
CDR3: CASSQRRGGLYGYTF

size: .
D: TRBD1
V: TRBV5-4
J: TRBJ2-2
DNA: TGTGCCAGCAGCCCGGACAGGGCCGGGGAGCTGTTTTTT
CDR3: CASSPDRAGELFF